This TCR beta chain was recorded in a study of human T cells and chemical hapten exposure. The overall study: The study lasted approximately 25 weeks, and patients were dosed weekly with diphenylcyclopropenone on the scalp throughout.

One entry per CDR3 protein, called by TCRdb with MiXCR from the RACE reads. The sample has about 140,000 distinct CDR3 sequences; 12% are singletons. This clonotype occurred many times. The germline V gene has CDR1 MNHEY and CDR2 SMNVEV (reference sequence). V was cut by 3 bases and J by 2 bases, with 11 bases left in between. The CDR3 has 15 residues. The sample's time point: patch test 2, 6 weeks after DPC sensitization. This sample's treatment: therapeutic diphenylcyclopropenone sensitization with weekly scalp DPC. The chain has TRBV27 and TRBJ1-5, with D possibly being TRBD1 (6 bases). The source was whole blood, collected in connection with sensitization to the hapten diphenylcyclopropenone (DPC). The clonotype originates from a woman in her forties or fifties with alopecia areata. Some clones in this sample may be carry-over from other donors' samples. CDR3 DNA sequence: TGTGCCAGCAGTTTGTCACAGGGAGGCAATCAGCCCCAGCATTTT. Translating it yields CASSLSQGGNQPQHF.